This T cell receptor beta chain was documented in a study of metastatic and nonmetastatic thyroid tumors. Study summary: It was across blood and tumor or nodule tissue from malignant and benign thyroid patients that repertoires were compared.

Study-level findings and limits: As reported, TCR beta diversity in blood and tumor was significantly higher in malignant thyroid tumors than in benign nodules.

Every patient was untreated before thyroid surgery. In the case of this clone: What it binds is unknown.

In the original processing: Clinicopathological groups differed in CDR3, with these differences serving to build a distant-metastasis classifier for papillary thyroid cancer. MiXCR was used by TCRdb to re-call the PCR reads. These V and J calls originate from TCRdb's pipeline instead of the authors' own analysis. The sample records tens of thousands of clones, 29% being singletons. This clonotype was obtained from a female donor with papillary thyroid cancer or a benign thyroid nodule (not recorded which). Some clones in this sample may be carry-over from other donors' samples. Sample: blood.

The CDR3 is CASSPITGTGSYGYTF. The CDR3 coding sequence is TGTGCCAGCAGCCCCATAACCGGGACAGGGAGCTATGGCTACACCTTC. V gene TRBV6-1 combines with J gene TRBJ1-2; 9 bases match TRBD1. J lost 4 bases, V lost 6 bases, and 12 bases had no gene match. CDR1 is MNHNS, CDR2 SASEGT, per germline. The CDR3 is 16 amino acids.